The present TCR beta chain was sequenced within a study of beta chain features in type 1 diabetes. Study results and caveats: Shorter TCRB CDR3s, moderately but significantly so, marked every one of the four CD4+ subsets in Type 1 diabetes patients. A closer apparent resemblance between naive, central memory and Treg TCRB repertoires was seen in patients than in healthy donors.

A heparinised blood draw that averaged roughly 100 mL was obtained once from each donor. Researchers reported sorting CD4+ naive, central memory, regulatory and stem cell-like memory cells via CD45RO/CCR7/CD25/CD127/CD95/CD27. Trimming took 0 bases from V and 3 from J, leaving 12 bases between them. Germline CDR1 and CDR2: MGHRA and YSYEKL. The CDR3 is 15 residues long. This clone was counted a few times. Its antigen is currently unknown. The entirety of the isolated RNA underwent reverse transcription, so expressed TCRB transcripts were sequenced. The table came from immunoSEQ multiplex PCR; TCRdb's copy has only in-frame clones and leaves some out. The profile shows just over 600,000 clones, about a sixth of them singletons.

V usage is TRBV4-1 and J usage is TRBJ2-7; D not certain. The receptor was isolated from a man in his late teens or twenties in good health. Material: naive CD4+ T cells from blood. The CDR3 DNA is TGCGCCAGCAGCCAAGAAATAGTTGGGGTCTACGAGCAGTACTTC. Protein: CASSQEIVGVYEQYF.